The 16 T cell receptor beta chains below were found in one sample sequenced in a study of Japanese encephalitis immunity and Zika vaccine responses. PBMCs were CFSE-labeled and cultured for 5 to 7 days with peptide pools at roughly 1 ug/mL each. Live CD56-CD19-CD16-CD3+CD4+ cells with low CFSE were sorted unfixed as proliferating CD4 T cells. One entry per CDR3 protein, called by TCRdb with MiXCR from the 5' RACE reads. The repertoire consists of around 680 distinct CDR3 sequences, with about 4% occurring once and the leading ten covering about a fifth. This specimen was antigen-activated CD4+ T cells from blood, cultured, taken during a Zika inactivated vaccine study. These receptors all come from an adult woman who received an inactivated Zika virus vaccine.

This clonotype is medium-sized within its sample. For the CDR3, the DNA is TGTGCCAGTAGAATTGATACAGGGTTCCCTGAGCAGTTCTTC. Encoded protein: CASRIDTGFPEQFF. The chain employs TRBV19 and TRBJ2-1; D possibly corresponds to TRBD1 (6 bases). V lost 6 bases, J lost 9 bases, and 18 bases lay in between. In germline, CDR1 is LNHDA, CDR2 SQIVND (reference sequence). The CDR3 runs to 14 residues.

By sample share, this clonotype is medium-sized. This sequence joins TRBV6-2 or TRBV6-3 and TRBJ2-4, with D maybe TRBD2 (6 bases). Germline V gene sequence: CDR1 MNHEY, CDR2 SVGEGT. Trimming left V 8 bases short and J 7 bases short, with 12 bases between. There are 12 residues in the CDR3. The CDR3 spells CASGGIGNIQYF. CDR3 DNA: TGTGCCAGCGGGGGGATCGGGAACATTCAGTACTTC.

In this sample, this clonotype is large. This sequence joins TRBV28 and TRBJ1-6; D gene unclear. Trimming took off 3 bases at V and 9 bases at J, with 12 bases between the two ends. Germline CDR1 and CDR2: MDHEN and SYDVKM. This CDR3 has 14 amino acids. The CDR3 loop is CASSFPSDLSPLHF. CDR3 nucleotides: TGTGCCAGCAGTTTCCCTTCCGACCTTTCACCCCTCCACTTT.

By its share, this clonotype is medium-sized. The genes are TRBV18 and TRBJ2-3; the D gene is possibly TRBD2 (5 bases). Deletions cut 2 bases from V and 3 bases from J, with 12 bases between. Per germline, CDR1 KGHSH and CDR2 LQKENI. The CDR3 totals 15 residues. The CDR3 protein is CASSPVDSQTDTQYF. CDR3 DNA: TGTGCCAGCTCACCAGTGGACTCTCAGACAGATACGCAGTATTTT.

This clonotype is termed medium-sized. V usage is TRBV28 and J usage is TRBJ2-4; 9 nucleotides line up with TRBD1. V was pared by 6 bases and J by 9 bases, with 6 bases of the junction left unmatched. The CDR3 is 13 residues long. Germline CDR1 reads MDHEN; CDR2 reads SYDVKM. CDR3 loop: CASRGQGMGIQYF. The CDR3 bases are TGTGCCAGCAGGGGACAGGGAATGGGCATTCAGTACTTC. Filled out from reference TRBV28 and TRBJ2-4, the complete variable domain reads DVKVTQSSRYLVKRTGEKVFLECVQDMDHENMFWYRQDPGLGLRLIYFSYDVKMKEKGDIPEGYSVSREKKERFSLILESASTNQTSMYLCASRGQGMGIQYFGAGTRLSVL.

This clonotype is categorized as medium-sized. This chain connects TRBV3-2 to TRBJ1-1; the table calls TRBD1, which could not be checked here. TRBV3-2 is tagged as a pseudogene. This CDR3 contains 17 residues. Here the CDR3 reads CASSQGGTGACGTEAFF. CDR3 sequence (DNA): TGTGCCAGCAGCCAAGGCGGGACAGGAGCTTGTGGCACTGAAGCTTTCTTT.

The J gene is TRBJ1-1, the V gene TRBV7-2; 8 bases align to TRBD1. This CDR3 is 14 amino acids long. Germline loops: CDR1 SGHTA, CDR2 FQGNSA. V trimming: 6 bases; J trimming: 7 bases; junction bases outside the gene matches: 10. Written as DNA, the CDR3 is TGTGCCAGCAGTTCACAGGACAGGGCGAATGAAGCTTTCTTT. Its translation is CASSSQDRANEAFF.

This clonotype is judged large. The chain couples TRBV2 to TRBJ2-3, with 10 positions matching TRBD1. Germline values: CDR1 SNHLY, CDR2 FYNNEI. V shed 4 bases and J 5 bases; nucleotides not matched to a gene: 9. This CDR3 is 16 amino acids long. DNA for the CDR3: TGTGCCAGCAGTGGCCGGGACAGGGGTCATCAAGATACGCAGTATTTT. This gives the protein CASSGRDRGHQDTQYF.

In this sample, this clonotype is medium-sized. The chain is built from TRBV6-1 and TRBJ1-1; 8 bases are a match to TRBD1. CDR3 length: 14 residues. Trimming took 5 bases from V and 1 from J; bases not matched to a gene: 3. Germline V gene data show CDR1 as MNHNS and CDR2 as SASEGT. This CDR3 is CASSLGQGNTEAFF. The CDR3 nucleotides read TGTGCCAGCAGTCTTGGACAGGGGAACACTGAAGCTTTCTTT.

This clonotype was detected ten times or more. J is TRBJ2-1 and V is TRBV19; tentatively, D is TRBD2 (5 bases). CDR3 size: 12 residues. The germline gives CDR1 LNHDA, CDR2 SQIVND (reference sequence). The V end lost 8 bases, the J end lost 8 bases, and 13 bases lay between the germline ends. The CDR3 loop is CASGGYNDEQFF. CDR3 DNA: TGTGCCAGTGGAGGCTACAACGATGAGCAGTTCTTC.

This clonotype has ten or more counts. This chain's CDR3 is CSVPDVQGPTNEKLFF. The CDR3 DNA is TGCAGTGTCCCGGACGTCCAGGGTCCAACTAATGAAAAACTGTTTTTT. The chain links TRBV20-1 to TRBJ1-4; tentatively, D is TRBD1 (5 bases). V lost 7 bases, J lost 0 bases, and 18 bases lay in between. This CDR3 is built from 16 residues. Per the germline V gene, CDR1 is DFQATT and CDR2 is SNEGSKA (reference sequence).

By its share, this clonotype is large (0.1 to 1%). The chain carries TRBV28 and TRBJ1-6, with 10 bases matching TRBD1. Per germline, CDR1 MDHEN and CDR2 SYDVKM. The CDR3 runs 14 residues. V lost 7 bases and J lost 5; bases outside the gene matches: 2. In nucleotides, the CDR3 is TGTGCCAGCATGGGGACAGGGGATAATTCACCCCTCCACTTT. It encodes CASMGTGDNSPLHF.

In its sample, this clonotype is medium-sized. V gene TRBV7-9 combines with J gene TRBJ1-1, with D possibly TRBD1 on 5 matching bases. The germline V and J ends were trimmed by 3 bases and 1 base, with 9 bases remaining between them. This CDR3 region has 14 residues. Germline CDR1 is SEHNR and CDR2 is FQNEAQ (reference sequence). This CDR3 reads CASSLGTSNTEAFF. DNA for the CDR3: TGTGCCAGCAGCTTGGGGACCTCGAACACTGAAGCTTTCTTT.

This sequence joins TRBV6-2 or TRBV6-3 and TRBJ2-7; D is unresolved. Germline assignment: CDR1 MNHEY and CDR2 SVGEGT. V lost 0 bases and J lost 1, with 13 bases in between. The CDR3 has 16 amino acids. The DNA of the CDR3 is TGTGCCAGCAGTTACTCGGCCATGGGTATATCCTACGAGCAGTACTTC. It translates to CASSYSAMGISYEQYF.

This clonotype qualifies as medium-sized. The chain uses TRBV18 and TRBJ1-2; 7 bases align to TRBD1. The CDR3 is 15 residues long. V dropped 3 bases and J dropped 6; count of bases not matched to a gene: 10. Germline V gene sequence: CDR1 KGHSH, CDR2 LQKENI. CDR3 DNA: TGTGCCAGCTCACCCCAGACAGGGATGCTCGATGGCTACACCTTC. It translates to CASSPQTGMLDGYTF.

This clonotype was counted at least ten times. The genes are TRBV19 and TRBJ2-1; the D gene is possibly TRBD2 (6 bases). Deletions cut 0 bases from V and 4 bases from J, with 7 bases between. The CDR3 loop spans 14 amino acids. The germline CDR1 and CDR2 sequences are LNHDA and SQIVND (reference sequence). The CDR3 is CASSIDAGYNEQFF. The CDR3 DNA follows: TGTGCCAGTAGTATAGACGCGGGATACAATGAGCAGTTCTTC.